Following are 9 T cell receptor beta chains from one sample sequenced in a study of shared clonotypes between healthy human individuals. Data came from immunoSEQ multiplex PCR; TCRdb stores just in-frame clones and leaves some out. The sample lists nearly 1 million clones, roughly 72% occurring once. Material for sequencing was memory CD4+ T cells sorted from blood. Subset of the sample: CD45RA-negative fraction. The receptors here all came from a man between 18 and 29 years old in good health.

V is TRBV5-1 and J is TRBJ1-4; 7 nucleotides line up with TRBD1. CDR3 length: 14 amino acids. Per the germline V gene, CDR1 is SGHRS and CDR2 is YFSETQ. V lost 6 bases to trimming and J lost 8 bases; unmatched junction nucleotides: 10. The CDR3 region has the DNA TGCGCCAGCACCCTGGGGACAGCCGGGGAAAAACTGTTTTTT. Protein product: CASTLGTAGEKLFF.

The J gene is TRBJ2-5, the V gene TRBV5-1; D gene ambiguous. This CDR3 is built from 15 residues. The V end lost 0 bases, the J end lost 2 bases, and 11 bases lay between the germline ends. The germline CDR1 and CDR2 sequences are SGHRS and YFSETQ. CDR3: CASSLAGQTQETQYF. CDR3 nucleotides: TGCGCCAGCAGCTTGGCCGGGCAGACTCAAGAGACCCAGTACTTC.

This chain uses TRBV6-5 with TRBJ2-1, with a tentative D call TRBD1 (5 bases). The CDR3 is 11 residues long. Germline values: CDR1 MNHEY, CDR2 SVGAGI. The ends were cut back, 8 bases at V and 12 bases at J, with 14 bases in the middle. CDR3 sequence: CASLNGRAQFF. CDR3 in DNA: TGTGCCAGCTTAAATGGCAGGGCGCAGTTCTTC.

This clone was picked up one time. This sequence joins TRBV21-1 and TRBJ1-4; TRBD1, as called in the table, went unchecked against the DNA. TRBV21-1 is designated a pseudogene. The CDR3 is 12 amino acids. CDR3 nucleotides: TGTGCCAGCAAGGGGGCAGGAGAAAAACTGTTTTTT. Its translation: CASKGAGEKLFF.

V gene TRBV7-2 combines with J gene TRBJ1-6; D is uncertain. Germline CDR1 and CDR2: SGHTA and FQGNSA. Deletions cut 1 base from V and 5 bases from J, with 12 bases between. The CDR3 sequence is 16 residues long. CDR3 amino acids: CASSLVGVQNNSPLHF. The CDR3 DNA is TGTGCCAGCAGCTTAGTGGGAGTCCAAAATAATTCACCCCTCCACTTT.

This clone was picked up a small number of times. V gene TRBV6-1 combines with J gene TRBJ1-4; 9 bases map to TRBD1. Germline CDR1 reads MNHNS; CDR2 reads SASEGT. The CDR3 consists of 14 residues. The junction had 3 bases not matched to a gene; V was cut back by 2 bases and J by 8 bases. CDR3 protein: CASSEQGTGEKLFF. CDR3 in DNA: TGTGCCAGCAGTGAACAGGGGACAGGGGAAAAACTGTTTTTT.

This clone was counted a single time. V usage is TRBV6-1 and J usage is TRBJ1-5, with D unresolved. Trimming shortened V by 6 bases and J by 8 bases, and 14 bases separated the two germline ends. The CDR3 has 13 residues. Germline CDR1 MNHNS, CDR2 SASEGT. CDR3 bases: TGTGCCAGCAGCCCCCAAGGGAGAGAGCCCCAGCATTTT. It encodes CASSPQGREPQHF.

The chain couples TRBV19 to TRBJ1-1, with D perhaps matching TRBD1 (5 bases). The CDR3 totals 13 residues. Trimming left V 7 bases short and J 4 bases short, with 13 bases between. Germline V CDR1 and CDR2: LNHDA, SQIVND (reference sequence). The CDR3: CASNTGGGTEAFF. The CDR3 coding sequence is TGTGCCAGTAATACGGGGGGTGGCACTGAAGCTTTCTTT.

The chain joins TRBV6-1 to TRBJ1-4, with 11 bases identical to TRBD1. The germline V gene has CDR1 MNHNS and CDR2 SASEGT. Trimming took 3 bases from V and 8 from J; bases not matched to a gene: 2. The CDR3 is 14 residues long. In nucleotides, the CDR3 is TGTGCCAGCAGTGAGGGACAGGGGGAGGAAAAACTGTTTTTT. This translates into CASSEGQGEEKLFF.